These 10 T cell receptor beta chains share one sample of origin, sequenced in a study of T cell changes during pregnancy in multiple sclerosis (dated by TCRdb to between 2018 and 2021). Library prep was done by the immunoSEQ multiplex PCR assay. This immuneACCESS table, as held by TCRdb, lists in-frame sequences with V and J called but not all clones. Of the missing ones, under half trace to an unresolved V gene in checked studies; the others have no known cause. The sample yields about 45,000 clones; approximately 96% were counted once. Of the sample, over 0.8% falls within the top ten clones. This sample comprised peripheral blood, obtained in the second trimester of pregnancy. All receptors derive from a female donor with multiple sclerosis, enrolled in a pregnancy study.

The V call is TRBV6-6, the J call TRBJ2-1, with 9 bases identical to TRBD2. CDR1 is MNHNY, CDR2 SVGAGI, per germline (reference sequence). This CDR3 is 16 amino acids long. V lost 6 bases to trimming and J lost 8 bases; unmatched junction nucleotides: 14. In DNA form, the CDR3 reads TGTGCCAGCAGGGCTTATGGGGCGGGGGGGCCATATGAGCAGTTCTTC. Protein sequence: CASRAYGAGGPYEQFF.

The chain has TRBV29-1 and TRBJ2-5; 7 bases align to TRBD1. Trimming cost V 5 bases and J 2 bases; bases outside gene matches: 11. Germline loops: CDR1 SQVTM, CDR2 ANQGSEA. This CDR3 has 15 amino acids. The CDR3 reads CSVISTTGVQETQYF. The CDR3 coding sequence is TGCAGCGTTATCTCGACAACAGGGGTTCAAGAGACCCAGTACTTC.

V usage is TRBV6-1 and J usage is TRBJ2-7; possible D gene TRBD2, 6 bases. Trimming pared 4 bases from V and 6 bases from J, leaving 7 bases between. The CDR3 runs to 11 residues. CDR1 and CDR2 from the germline V gene are MNHNS and SASEGT. In DNA, the CDR3 is TGTGCCAGCAGTGGGGAGGTCGAGCAGTACTTC. It translates to CASSGEVEQYF.

This sequence joins TRBV19 and TRBJ1-5; TRBD1 agrees at 7 bases. Unmatched junction bases numbered 8, after V lost 8 bases and J lost 4 bases. Germline CDR1 is LNHDA and CDR2 is SQIVND (reference sequence). The CDR3 contains 14 residues. The CDR3 reads CASAFGRGNQPQHF. CDR3 DNA sequence: TGTGCCAGTGCCTTTGGCAGGGGGAATCAGCCCCAGCATTTT.

This sequence joins TRBV11-1 and TRBJ2-1, with TRBD2 matching over 8 bases. The trim removed 2 bases at V and 7 bases at J, leaving 7 bases unmatched. CDR1 is SGHAT, CDR2 FQDESV, per germline (reference sequence). The CDR3 is 15 amino acids. Here the CDR3 reads CASSLTAGVKNEQFF. The DNA of the CDR3 is TGTGCCAGCAGCTTAACAGCGGGAGTAAAGAATGAGCAGTTCTTC.

This clone was seen only once. CDR3 in DNA: TGCGCCAGCAGCGGACAGGGAAGGTTGTACGAGCAGTACTTC. As protein: CASSGQGRLYEQYF. The V and J genes are TRBV23-1 and TRBJ2-7, with 8 bases lining up with TRBD1. TRBV23-1 counts as an open reading frame of uncertain function. Trimming took 6 bases from V and 4 from J; bases not matched to a gene: 8. The CDR3 consists of 14 residues.

The V call is TRBV7-9, the J call TRBJ2-1; TRBD2 matches 7 bases. The CDR3 consists of 16 residues. Germline lookup yields CDR1 SEHNR and CDR2 FQNEAQ (reference sequence). After removal of 5 bases from V and 0 bases from J, the junction contained 7 bases not matched to a gene. CDR3 sequence reads: CASSPLAESSYNEQFF. The CDR3 DNA is TGTGCCAGCAGCCCCCTAGCGGAAAGCTCCTACAATGAGCAGTTCTTC.

The V call is TRBV6-6, the J call TRBJ1-5, with a possible D match to TRBD1 (5 bases). Per germline, CDR1 MNHNY and CDR2 SVGAGI (reference sequence). The CDR3 covers 12 residues. V was shortened by 11 bases and J by 4 bases, with 12 bases between the two germline ends. CDR3 sequence (DNA): TGTGCCCACTCCCACAGGAATCAGCCCCAGCATTTT. Protein: CAHSHRNQPQHF.

The V gene is TRBV15, the J gene TRBJ1-3, with D unresolved. V lost 1 base, J lost 0 bases, and 4 bases lay in between. This CDR3 is built from 14 residues. Germline assignment: CDR1 LNHNV and CDR2 YYDKDF (reference sequence). CDR3: CATSRGSSGNTIYF. The CDR3 DNA is TGTGCCACCAGCAGAGGCAGCTCTGGAAACACCATATATTTT.

The chain links TRBV28 to TRBJ1-5; 10 bases are shared with TRBD1. The CDR3 sequence is 16 residues long. Trimming at V came to 6 bases and at J to 2 bases, leaving 7 bases not matched to a gene. Per germline, CDR1 MDHEN and CDR2 SYDVKM. The CDR3 region has the DNA TGTGCCAGCAGACCGGACAGGGGGGTAGGCAATCAGCCCCAGCATTTT. As protein: CASRPDRGVGNQPQHF.